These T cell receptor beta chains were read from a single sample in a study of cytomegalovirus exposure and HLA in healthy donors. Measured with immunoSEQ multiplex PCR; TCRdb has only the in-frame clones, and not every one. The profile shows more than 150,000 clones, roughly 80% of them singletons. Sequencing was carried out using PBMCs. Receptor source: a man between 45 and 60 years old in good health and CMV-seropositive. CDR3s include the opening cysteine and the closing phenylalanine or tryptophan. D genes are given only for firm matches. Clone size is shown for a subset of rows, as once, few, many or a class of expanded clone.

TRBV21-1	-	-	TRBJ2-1	TGTGCCAGCAGCAACGTTGACGGACGGAAAAAAAGAGCCGGGGACAACTACAATGAGCAGTTCTTC	CASSNVDGRKKRAGDNYNEQFF
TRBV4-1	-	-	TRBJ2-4	TGCGCCAGCAGCCAAGGTCTATTAATAGCCAAAAACATTCAGTACTTC	CASSQGLLIAKNIQYF
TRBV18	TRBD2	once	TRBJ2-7	TGTGCCAGCTCACCTCCAGGCGGGACTAGATTCTACGAGCAGTACTTC	CASSPPGGTRFYEQYF
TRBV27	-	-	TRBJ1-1	TGTGCCAGCAGCAATGCAGGTGTGTACACTGAAGCTTTCTTT	CASSNAGVYTEAFF
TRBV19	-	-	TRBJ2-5	TGTGCCAGTAGTATCCTGCCCTTAGCCCGGGACTTTCAAGAGACCCAGTACTTC	CASSILPLARDFQETQYF
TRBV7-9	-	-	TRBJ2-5	TGTGCCAGCAGCTCAGGGACACCTAAAGAGACCCAGTACTTC	CASSSGTPKETQYF
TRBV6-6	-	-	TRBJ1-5	TGTGCCAGCAGTTACGGAGGGCCCCAGGGTTTCCAGCCCCAGCATTTT	CASSYGGPQGFQPQHF
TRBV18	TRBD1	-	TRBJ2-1	TGTGCCAGCTCACCGGCCGGACAGGGGAACAAGGGTGAGCAGTTCTTC	CASSPAGQGNKGEQFF
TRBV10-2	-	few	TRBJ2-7	TGCGCCAGCAGAGGGAGCGAGCAGTACTTC	CASRGSEQYF
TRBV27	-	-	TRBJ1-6	TGTGCCAGCAGTCAAGACCGGACTCGGTCCTATAATTCACCCCTCCACTTT	CASSQDRTRSYNSPLHF
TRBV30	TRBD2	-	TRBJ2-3	TGTGCCTGGAGCCCGCTAGCGGGAGTGGCAGATACGCAGTATTTT	CAWSPLAGVADTQYF
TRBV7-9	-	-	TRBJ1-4	TGTGCCAGCAGCTTTAACTCAGGGGAAAAACTGTTTTTT	CASSFNSGEKLFF
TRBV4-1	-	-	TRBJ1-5	TGCGCCAGCAGCCAGCAGGACAGCGCCTATCAGCCCCAGCATTTT	CASSQQDSAYQPQHF
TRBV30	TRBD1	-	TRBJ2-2	TGTGCCTGGACCCCGAGGGGGGGACAGGGCTACACCGGGGAGCTGTTTTTT	CAWTPRGGQGYTGELFF
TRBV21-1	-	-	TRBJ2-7	TGTGCCAGCAGCAAACCCCAGGGGGTAACCTACGAGCAGTACTTC	CASSKPQGVTYEQYF
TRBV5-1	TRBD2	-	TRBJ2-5	TGCGCCAGCAGCTTTAGCCCTAGCGGGGGCCCGGGGGGAGAGACCCAGTACTTC	CASSFSPSGGPGGETQYF
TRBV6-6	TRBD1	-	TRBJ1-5	TGTGCCAGCAGTTACGGGCAGGGGGCAAGTCAGCCCCAGCATTTT	CASSYGQGASQPQHF
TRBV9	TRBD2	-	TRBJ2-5	TGTGCCAGCAGCGTAGCGGGAGGGGTCCAAGAGACCCAGTACTTC	CASSVAGGVQETQYF
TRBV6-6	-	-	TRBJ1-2	TGTGCCAGCAGTACCAAGGGGAATAACTATGGCTACACCTTC	CASSTKGNNYGYTF
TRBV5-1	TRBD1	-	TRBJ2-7	TGCGCCAGCACCCCTTGGAGACCAGGGGGCCCTATGGGGGAGCAGTACTTC	CASTPWRPGGPMGEQYF
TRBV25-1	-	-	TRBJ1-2	TGTGCCAGCAGTGAATGGGGCCCCTCAGAGGGCTACACCTTC	CASSEWGPSEGYTF
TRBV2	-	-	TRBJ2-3	TGTGCCAGCAGTGAGGCTAGATTGGATACGCAGTATTTT	CASSEARLDTQYF
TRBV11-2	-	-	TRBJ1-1	TGTGCCAGCAGCCAAAGCGGGACCCTGGGCACTGAAGCTTTCTTT	CASSQSGTLGTEAFF
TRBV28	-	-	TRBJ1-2	TGTGCCAGCAGAGCGGGAGGGAACTATGGCTACACCTTC	CASRAGGNYGYTF
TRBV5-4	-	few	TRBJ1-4	TGTGCCAGCAGCACGGGACAAATTAATGAAAAACTGTTTTTT	CASSTGQINEKLFF